The present TCR beta chain was sequenced within a study of neurological immune-mediated disorders. MiXCR was run by TCRdb on the 5' RACE reads, yielding one entry per CDR3 protein. The table includes about 50,000 distinct CDR3 sequences, more than 5% detected once. In its sample, this clonotype was seen many times. Trimming pared 2 bases from V and 1 base from J, leaving 15 bases between. The CDR3 consists of 16 residues. The study built sorted libraries from around 1 million CD4+ or CD8+ T cells. V is TRBV12-3 or TRBV12-4 and J is TRBJ2-7; the D gene is possibly TRBD1 (6 bases). The clonotype originates from a woman aged 18-35 years with multiple sclerosis. The sequenced sample was CD4+ T cells from blood. CDR3 region: CASSLYAAGVSYEQYF. CDR3 sequence (DNA): TGTGCCAGCAGTTTATATGCGGCAGGGGTGTCCTACGAGCAGTACTTC.